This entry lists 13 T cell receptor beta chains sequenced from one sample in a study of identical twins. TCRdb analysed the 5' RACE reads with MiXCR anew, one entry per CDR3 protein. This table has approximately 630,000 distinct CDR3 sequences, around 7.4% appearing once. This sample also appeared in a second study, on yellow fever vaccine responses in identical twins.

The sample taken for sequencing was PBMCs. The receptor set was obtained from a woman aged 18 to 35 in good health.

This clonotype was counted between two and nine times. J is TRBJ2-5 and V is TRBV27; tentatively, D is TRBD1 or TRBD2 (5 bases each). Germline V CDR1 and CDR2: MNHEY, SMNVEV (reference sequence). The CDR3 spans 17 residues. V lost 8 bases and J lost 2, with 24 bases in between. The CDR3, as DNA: TGTGCCAGCTTCGCACGCGTGGGACCCCTGGGTCAAGAGACCCAGTACTTC. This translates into CASFARVGPLGQETQYF.

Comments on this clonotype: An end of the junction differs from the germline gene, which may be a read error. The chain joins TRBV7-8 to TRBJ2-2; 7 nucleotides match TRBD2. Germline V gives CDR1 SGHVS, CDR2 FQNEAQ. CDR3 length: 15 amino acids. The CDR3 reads CASSLAEVYTGELFF. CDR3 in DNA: TGTGCCAGCAGCCTAGCGGAGGTGTACACCGGGGAGCTGTTTTTT.

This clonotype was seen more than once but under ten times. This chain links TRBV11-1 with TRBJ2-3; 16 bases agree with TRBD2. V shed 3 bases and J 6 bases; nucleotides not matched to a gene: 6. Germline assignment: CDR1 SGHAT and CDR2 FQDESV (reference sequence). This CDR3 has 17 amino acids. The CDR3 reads CASSFTGTSGGADTQYF. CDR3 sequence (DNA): TGTGCCAGCAGCTTCACCGGGACTAGCGGGGGGGCGGATACGCAGTATTTT.

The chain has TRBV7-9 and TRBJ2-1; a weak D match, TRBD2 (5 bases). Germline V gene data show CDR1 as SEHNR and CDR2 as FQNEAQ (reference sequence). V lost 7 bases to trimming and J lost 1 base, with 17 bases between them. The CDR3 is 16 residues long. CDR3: CASIELDARSYNEQFF. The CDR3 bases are TGTGCCAGCATCGAACTAGACGCACGTTCCTACAATGAGCAGTTCTTC.

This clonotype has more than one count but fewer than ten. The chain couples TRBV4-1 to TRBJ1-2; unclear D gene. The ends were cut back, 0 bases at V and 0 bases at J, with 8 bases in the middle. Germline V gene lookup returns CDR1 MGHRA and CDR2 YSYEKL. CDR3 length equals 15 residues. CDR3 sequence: CASSQESSTNYGYTF. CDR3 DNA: TGCGCCAGCAGCCAAGAGAGCAGCACTAACTATGGCTACACCTTC.

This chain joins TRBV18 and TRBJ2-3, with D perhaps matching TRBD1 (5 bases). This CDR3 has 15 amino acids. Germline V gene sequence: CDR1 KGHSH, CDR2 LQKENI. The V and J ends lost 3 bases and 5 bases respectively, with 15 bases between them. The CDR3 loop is CASSPNQGSGDTQYF. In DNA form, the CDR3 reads TGTGCCAGCTCACCTAATCAGGGTTCTGGAGATACGCAGTATTTT.

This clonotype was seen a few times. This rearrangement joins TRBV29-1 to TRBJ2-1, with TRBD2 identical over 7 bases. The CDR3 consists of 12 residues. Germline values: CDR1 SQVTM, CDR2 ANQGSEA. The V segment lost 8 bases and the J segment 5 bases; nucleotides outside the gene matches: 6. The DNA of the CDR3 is TGCAGCCCGATCGGGGGGAACAATGAGCAGTTCTTC. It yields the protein CSPIGGNNEQFF.

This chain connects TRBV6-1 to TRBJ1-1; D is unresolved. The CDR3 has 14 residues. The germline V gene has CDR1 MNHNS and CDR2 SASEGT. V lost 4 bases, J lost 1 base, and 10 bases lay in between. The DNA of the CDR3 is TGTGCCAGCAGTGTGGGAGTGACGAACACTGAAGCTTTCTTT. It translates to CASSVGVTNTEAFF.

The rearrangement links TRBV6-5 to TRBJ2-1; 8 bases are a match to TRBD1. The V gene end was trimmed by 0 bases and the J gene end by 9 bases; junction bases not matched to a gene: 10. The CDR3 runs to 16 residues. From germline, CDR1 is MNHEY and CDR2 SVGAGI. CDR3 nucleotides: TGTGCCAGCAGTTACTCCCGGACAGGGATTTCCAGTGAGCAGTTCTTC. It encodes CASSYSRTGISSEQFF.

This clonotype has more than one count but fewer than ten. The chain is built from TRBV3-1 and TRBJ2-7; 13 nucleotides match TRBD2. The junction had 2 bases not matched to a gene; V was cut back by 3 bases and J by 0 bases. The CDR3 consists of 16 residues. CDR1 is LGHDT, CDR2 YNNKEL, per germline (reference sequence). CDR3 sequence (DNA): TGTGCCAGCAGCCATGGACTAGCGGGGGACTCCTACGAGCAGTACGTC. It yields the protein CASSHGLAGDSYEQYV.

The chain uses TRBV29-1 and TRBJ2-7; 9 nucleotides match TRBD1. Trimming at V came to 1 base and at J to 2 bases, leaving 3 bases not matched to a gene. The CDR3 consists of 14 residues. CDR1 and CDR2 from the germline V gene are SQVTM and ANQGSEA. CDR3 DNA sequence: TGCAGCGTTGAAGGGGACAGGGCGCCCTACGAGCAGTACTTC. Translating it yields CSVEGDRAPYEQYF.

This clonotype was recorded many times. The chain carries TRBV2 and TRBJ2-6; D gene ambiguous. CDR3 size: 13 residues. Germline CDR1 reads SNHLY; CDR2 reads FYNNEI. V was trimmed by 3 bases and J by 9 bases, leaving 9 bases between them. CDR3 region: CASSDLPGNVLTF. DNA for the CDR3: TGTGCCAGCAGTGATCTCCCGGGCAACGTCCTGACTTTC.

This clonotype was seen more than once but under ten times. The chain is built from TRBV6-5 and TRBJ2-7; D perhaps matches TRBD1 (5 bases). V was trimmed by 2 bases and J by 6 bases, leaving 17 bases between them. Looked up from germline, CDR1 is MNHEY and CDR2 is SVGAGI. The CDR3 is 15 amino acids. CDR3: CASSYDSPPGGEQYV. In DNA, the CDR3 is TGTGCCAGCAGTTACGACAGTCCACCGGGCGGCGAGCAGTACGTC.